This TCR beta chain stems from a study of post-analysis software for immune sequencing data. The V gene's germline CDR1 is LNHNV and CDR2 YYDKDF (reference sequence). Germline trimming cut 5 bases from V and 8 bases from J; bases unmatched to any gene: 9. CDR3 size: 14 residues. Prepared libraries of TCR beta cDNA carried unique molecular identifiers. T cells, roughly 0.9 to 11 million of them, yielded some 500,000 cDNA molecules. TCRdb passed the PCR reads through MiXCR, listing each CDR3 protein once. In the table there are roughly 800,000 distinct CDR3 sequences, about 32% of which are singletons. A word on this clonotype: Its antigen is unidentified.

The study, taken as a whole, reports: Higher frequency in patients than in controls was seen for a handful of TRBV segments, with TRBV5-6, TRBV5-1 and TRBV20-1 among them.

This sequence joins TRBV15 and TRBJ2-1; 7 positions agree with TRBD2. The receptor was isolated from a girl aged 10 to 17 with multiple sclerosis. Sequenced input: blood. CDR3 DNA: TGTGCCACCAGCCCATCATCGGGGAGGGATGAGCAGTTCTTC. It codes for CATSPSSGRDEQFF.